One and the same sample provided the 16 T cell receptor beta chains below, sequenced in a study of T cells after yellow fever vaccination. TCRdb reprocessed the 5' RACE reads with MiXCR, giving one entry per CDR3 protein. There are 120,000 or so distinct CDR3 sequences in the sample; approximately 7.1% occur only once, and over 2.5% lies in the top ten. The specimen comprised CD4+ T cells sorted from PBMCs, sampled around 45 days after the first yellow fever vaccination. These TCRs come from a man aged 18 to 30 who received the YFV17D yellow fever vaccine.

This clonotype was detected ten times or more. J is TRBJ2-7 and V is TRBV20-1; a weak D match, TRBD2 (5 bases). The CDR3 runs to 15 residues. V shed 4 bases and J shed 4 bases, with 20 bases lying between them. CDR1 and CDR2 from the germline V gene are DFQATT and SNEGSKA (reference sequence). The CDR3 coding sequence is TGCAGTGCTAACAAAGAGGGCCTCCGTACGTACGAGCAGTACGTC. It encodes CSANKEGLRTYEQYV.

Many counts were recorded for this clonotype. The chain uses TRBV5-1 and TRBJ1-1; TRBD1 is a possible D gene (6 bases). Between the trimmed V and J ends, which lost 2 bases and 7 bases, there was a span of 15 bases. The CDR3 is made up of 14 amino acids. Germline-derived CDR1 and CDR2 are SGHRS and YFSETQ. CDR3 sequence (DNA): TGCGCCAGCAGCTTCGACGGTGCGGACAGTGAAGCTTTCTTT. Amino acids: CASSFDGADSEAFF.

CDR3 in amino acids: CASSSRTAYYEQYF. The CDR3 DNA reads TGTGCCAGCAGCTCAAGAACCGCTTACTACGAGCAGTACTTC. The chain links TRBV7-2 to TRBJ2-7, with D unresolved. With 4 bases removed from V and 3 bases from J, the gap between germline ends came to 13 bases. Germline V lookup: CDR1 SGHTA, CDR2 FQGNSA. The CDR3 spans 14 residues. The whole variable domain, remainder taken from reference TRBV7-2 and TRBJ2-7, is GAGVSQSPSNKVTEKGKDVELRCDPISGHTALYWYRQSLGQGLEFLIYFQGNSAPDKSGLPSDRFSAERTGGSVSTLTIQRTQQEDSAVYLCASSSRTAYYEQYFGPGTRLTVT.

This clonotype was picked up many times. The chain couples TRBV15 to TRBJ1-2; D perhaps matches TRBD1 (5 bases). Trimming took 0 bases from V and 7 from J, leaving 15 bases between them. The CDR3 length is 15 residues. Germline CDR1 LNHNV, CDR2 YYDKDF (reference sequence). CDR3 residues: CATSREAGLVFGYTF. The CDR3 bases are TGTGCCACCAGCAGAGAGGCAGGGTTGGTCTTTGGCTACACCTTC.

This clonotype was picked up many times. The CDR3 loop is CASKVRTGGTDTQYF. CDR3 bases: TGCGCCAGCAAAGTTAGGACAGGGGGAACAGATACGCAGTATTTT. The chain carries TRBV5-1 and TRBJ2-3; 10 bases match TRBD1. This CDR3 spans 15 amino acids. The V gene end was trimmed by 6 bases and the J gene end by 3 bases; junction bases not matched to a gene: 7. The germline V gene encodes CDR1 SGHRS and CDR2 YFSETQ.

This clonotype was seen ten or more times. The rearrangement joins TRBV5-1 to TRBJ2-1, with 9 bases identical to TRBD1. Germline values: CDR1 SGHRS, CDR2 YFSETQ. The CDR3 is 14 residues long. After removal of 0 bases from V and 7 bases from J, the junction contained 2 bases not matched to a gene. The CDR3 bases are TGCGCCAGCAGCTTGGTTGGGACAGGGAATGAGCAGTTCTTC. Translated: CASSLVGTGNEQFF.

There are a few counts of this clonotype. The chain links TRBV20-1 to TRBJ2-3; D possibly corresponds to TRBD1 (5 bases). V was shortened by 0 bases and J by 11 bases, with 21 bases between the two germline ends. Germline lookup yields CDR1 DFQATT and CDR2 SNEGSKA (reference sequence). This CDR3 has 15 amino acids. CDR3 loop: CSARDFQGRQKGQYF. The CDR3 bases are TGCAGTGCTAGAGATTTTCAGGGTAGACAGAAGGGGCAGTATTTT.

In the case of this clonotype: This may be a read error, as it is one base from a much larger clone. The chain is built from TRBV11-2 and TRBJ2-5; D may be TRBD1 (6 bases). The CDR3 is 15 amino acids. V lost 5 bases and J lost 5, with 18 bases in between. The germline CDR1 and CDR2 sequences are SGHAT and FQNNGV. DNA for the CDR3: TGTGCCAGCAGCCCGACAGGCTCCCGCTGTGAGACCCAGTACTTC. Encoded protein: CASSPTGSRCETQYF.

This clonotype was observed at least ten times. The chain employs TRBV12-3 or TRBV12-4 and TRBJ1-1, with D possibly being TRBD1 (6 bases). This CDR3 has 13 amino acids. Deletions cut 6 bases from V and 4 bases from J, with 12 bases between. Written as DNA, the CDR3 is TGTGCCAGCAGCTCACAGGGTGGCACTGAAGCTTTCTTT. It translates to CASSSQGGTEAFF.

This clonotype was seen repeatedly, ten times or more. The CDR3 loop reads CASSLHPGTRGEQYV. CDR3 nucleotides: TGTGCCAGCAGCTTACATCCCGGGACTAGAGGCGAGCAGTACGTC. The gene calls are TRBV5-4 and TRBJ2-7; 8 nucleotides line up with TRBD2. The CDR3 is 15 residues long. The trim removed 2 bases at V and 6 bases at J, leaving 10 bases unmatched. Germline CDR1 reads SGHNT; CDR2 reads YYREEE (reference sequence).

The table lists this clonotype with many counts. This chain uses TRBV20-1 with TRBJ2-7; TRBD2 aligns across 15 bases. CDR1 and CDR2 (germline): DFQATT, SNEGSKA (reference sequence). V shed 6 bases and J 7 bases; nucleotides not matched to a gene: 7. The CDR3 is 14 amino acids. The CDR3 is CSAGAGLAGGEQYF. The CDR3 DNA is TGCAGTGCGGGAGCGGGACTAGCGGGGGGTGAGCAGTACTTC.

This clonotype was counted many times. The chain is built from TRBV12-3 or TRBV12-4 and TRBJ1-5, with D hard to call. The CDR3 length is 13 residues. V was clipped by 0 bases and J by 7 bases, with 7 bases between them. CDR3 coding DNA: TGTGCCAGCAGTTTAGCACAAGAACAGCCCCAGCATTTT. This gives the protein CASSLAQEQPQHF.

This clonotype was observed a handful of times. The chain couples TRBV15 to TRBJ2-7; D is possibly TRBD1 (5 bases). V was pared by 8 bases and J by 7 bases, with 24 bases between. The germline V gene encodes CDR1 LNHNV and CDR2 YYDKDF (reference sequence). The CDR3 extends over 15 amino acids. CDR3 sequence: CATGARAGQDGEQYF. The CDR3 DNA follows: TGTGCCACCGGGGCCCGAGCAGGTCAGGATGGGGAGCAGTACTTC.

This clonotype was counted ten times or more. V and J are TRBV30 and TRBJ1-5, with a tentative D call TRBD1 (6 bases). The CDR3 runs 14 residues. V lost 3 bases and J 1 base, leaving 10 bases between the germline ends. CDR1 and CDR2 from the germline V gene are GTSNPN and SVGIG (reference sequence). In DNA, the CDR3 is TGTGCCTGGAGAACACAGGGAAGCAATCAGCCCCAGCATTTT. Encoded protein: CAWRTQGSNQPQHF.

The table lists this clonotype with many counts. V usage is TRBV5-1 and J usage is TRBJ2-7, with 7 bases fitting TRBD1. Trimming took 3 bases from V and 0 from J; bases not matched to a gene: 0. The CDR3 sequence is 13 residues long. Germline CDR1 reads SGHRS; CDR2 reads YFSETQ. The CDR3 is CASSWDSSYEQYF. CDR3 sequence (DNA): TGCGCCAGCAGCTGGGACAGCTCCTACGAGCAGTACTTC. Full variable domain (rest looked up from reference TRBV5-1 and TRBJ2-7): KAGVTQTPRYLIKTRGQQVTLSCSPISGHRSVSWYQQTPGQGLQFLFEYFSETQRNKGNFPGRFSGRQFSNSRSEMNVSTLELGDSALYLCASSWDSSYEQYFGPGTRLTVT.

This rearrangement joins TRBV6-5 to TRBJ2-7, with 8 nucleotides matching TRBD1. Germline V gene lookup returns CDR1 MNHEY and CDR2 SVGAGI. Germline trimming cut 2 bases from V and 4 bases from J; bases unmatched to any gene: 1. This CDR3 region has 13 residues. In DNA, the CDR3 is TGTGCCAGCAGTTACGACAGGGGTTACGAGCAGTACGTC. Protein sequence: CASSYDRGYEQYV.